This is a list of T cell receptor beta chains from one sample in a study of blood T cells in healthy people across ages. TCRdb fed the 5' RACE reads into MiXCR, producing one record per CDR3 protein. The sample consists of about 1.5 million distinct CDR3 sequences, roughly 43% of them appearing once. The sequencing sample was made of blood. These receptors all stem from a woman younger than 30 in good health. The CDR3 runs from the conserved cysteine through the conserved F or W. A D gene is named only where the DNA matches it firmly. Some rows mark clone size as missing; the rest say once, few, many or name a class of expanded clone.

length,D,J,size,V,DNA,CDR3
17,.,TRBJ2-6,.,TRBV6-6,TGTGCCAGCAGAACTGACGGGGGCAGCTCTGGAGCCAACGTCCTGACTTTC,CASRTDGGSSGANVLTF
16,.,TRBJ2-5,.,TRBV7-9,TGTGCCAGCAGCTCCACGCTTCAACTAGATGGGGAGACCCAGTACTTC,CASSSTLQLDGETQYF
16,TRBD2,TRBJ2-3,many,TRBV7-3,TGTGCCAGCAGCAACGGACTAGCGGGAAGGACAGATACGCAGTATTTT,CASSNGLAGRTDTQYF
14,.,TRBJ2-5,many,TRBV20-1,TGCAGTGCTAGTAGTGACAGACCACAAGAGACCCAGTACTTC,CSASSDRPQETQYF
16,.,TRBJ2-7,few,TRBV7-9,TGTGCCAGCAGCTTAGCGTACAGCGAAAGGGCCTACGAGCAGTACTTC,CASSLAYSERAYEQYF
16,TRBD1,TRBJ1-1,.,TRBV6-2/TRBV6-3,TGTGCCAGCAGTTACTCCGGGACAGGGTGGGACACTGAAGCTTTCTTT,CASSYSGTGWDTEAFF
14,.,TRBJ2-7,few,TRBV3-1,TGTGCCAGCAGCCAAGAAGGGGGGGACCTCGAGCAGTACTTC,CASSQEGGDLEQYF
18,.,TRBJ2-2,.,TRBV4-3,TGCGCCAGCAGCCAAAGGGGACGCACAGACAAGAACACCGGGGAGCTGTTTTTT,CASSQRGRTDKNTGELFF
14,TRBD2,TRBJ2-2,few,TRBV10-3,TGTGCCATCAGTGTAGCGGGGGACACCGGGGAGCTGTTTTTT,CAISVAGDTGELFF
14,TRBD1,TRBJ1-2,once,TRBV12-3/TRBV12-4,TGTGCCAGCAATCAGGGACAGTCCAAACGGCCCTACACCTTC,CASNQGQSKRPYTF
15,.,TRBJ1-5,many,TRBV4-3,TGCGCCAGCAGCCGGACGGCCAATAGCAATCAGCCCCAGCATTTT,CASSRTANSNQPQHF
12,.,TRBJ1-5,.,TRBV29-1,TGCAGCGTTAGGGTGTCCAATCAGCCCCAGCATTTT,CSVRVSNQPQHF
13,.,TRBJ1-4,once,TRBV2,TGTGCCAGCAGTGATAGTAGTTGGGGAAAACTGTTTTTT,CASSDSSWGKLFF
18,TRBD1,TRBJ1-4,few,TRBV4-1,TGCGCCAGCAGCCAAGATCGATGGCAGGGGGCATACAGTGAAAAACTGTTTTTT,CASSQDRWQGAYSEKLFF
16,TRBD1,TRBJ1-4,few,TRBV7-2,TGTGCCAGCAGCTCCGGCTGGCAGGGGGATAATGAAAAACTGTTTTTT,CASSSGWQGDNEKLFF
15,.,TRBJ2-7,.,TRBV4-1,TGCGCCAGCAGCCAGACGCAACAGGGAACCTACGAGCAGTACTTC,CASSQTQQGTYEQYF
14,.,TRBJ1-2,.,TRBV9,TGTGCCAGCAGCGTAGGGAACAGGGAGGGTGGCTACACCTTC,CASSVGNREGGYTF
15,TRBD1,TRBJ1-2,few,TRBV24-1,TGTGCCACCAGTGATATGACCGGGGACAGCTATGGCTACACCTTC,CATSDMTGDSYGYTF
16,TRBD2,TRBJ2-7,few,TRBV7-2,TGTGCCAGCAGCTTAGCCGGACTAGCGGGCAATTACGAGCAGTACTTC,CASSLAGLAGNYEQYF
12,.,TRBJ2-3,many,TRBV29-1,TGCAGCGTTGATTGGGCCCCAGATACGCAGTATTTT,CSVDWAPDTQYF
11,.,TRBJ1-4,few,TRBV20-1,TGCAGTGCTAGAACGTACGAAAAACTGTTTTTT,CSARTYEKLFF
13,.,TRBJ1-5,few,TRBV20-1,TGCAGTGCTAGTCGGGGGGCGATTCAGCCCCAGCATTTT,CSASRGAIQPQHF
14,.,TRBJ1-2,.,TRBV19,TGTGCCAGCACCCTTCAGACAACGGGATATGGCTACACCTTC,CASTLQTTGYGYTF
16,.,TRBJ1-3,.,TRBV7-2,TGTGCCAGCATCCCATGGGCAACCGCAAAGGCAAACACCATATATTTT,CASIPWATAKANTIYF
14,TRBD2,TRBJ2-1,few,TRBV20-1,TGCAGTGCCCGACACGCGGGAGGGTACAATGAGCAGTTCTTC,CSARHAGGYNEQFF
19,.,TRBJ1-1,.,TRBV3-1,TGTGCCAGCAGCCACCTTCTCCCCGGATTGGGGTTATTTGACACTGAAGCTTTCTTT,CASSHLLPGLGLFDTEAFF
16,TRBD2,TRBJ2-1,few,TRBV20-1,TGCAGTGCTAACGGCGCGGCAGTAGCGGGGGGTCATGAGCAGTTCTTC,CSANGAAVAGGHEQFF
16,.,TRBJ2-5,.,TRBV20-1,TGCAGTGCTAGAGATCCCCAAGGGTATGTGCAAGAGACCCAGTACTTC,CSARDPQGYVQETQYF
14,TRBD2,TRBJ2-1,few,TRBV2,TGTGCCAGACGCCCGGTACTAGCGCCTTATGAGCAGTTCTTC,CARRPVLAPYEQFF
14,.,TRBJ2-7,.,TRBV9,TGTGCCAGCAGCGTCTCAGGGGCGGCCTACGAGCAGTACTTC,CASSVSGAAYEQYF
13,.,TRBJ2-7,.,TRBV27,TGTGCCAGCAGTTTAATCCCCCTCCACGAGCAGTACTTC,CASSLIPLHEQYF
16,.,TRBJ2-1,.,TRBV20-1,TGCAGTGCTTGCCCCCGGGGGCGAGGCGCGTACAATGAGCAGTTCTTC,CSACPRGRGAYNEQFF
14,.,TRBJ1-2,.,TRBV2,TGTGCCAGCAGGGCTGACAGGTCTAACTATGGCTACACCTTC,CASRADRSNYGYTF
19,TRBD1,TRBJ2-3,.,TRBV15,TGTGCCACCAGCAGAGATTCGGTCCCCGGGACAGGGGACACAGATACGCAGTATTTT,CATSRDSVPGTGDTDTQYF
15,.,TRBJ2-1,.,TRBV29-1,TGCAGCGTTGAGGGCAGAGGATACTCCTACAAGGAGCAGTTCTTC,CSVEGRGYSYKEQFF
14,.,TRBJ2-7,few,TRBV5-1,TGCGCCAGCAGCTTGCGGGGGTACAACTACGAGCAGTACTTC,CASSLRGYNYEQYF
16,.,TRBJ1-1,.,TRBV11-2,TGTGCCAGCAGCTCCCGCTGGGTGACGGGGAACACTGAAGCTTTCTTT,CASSSRWVTGNTEAFF
17,TRBD2,TRBJ2-1,.,TRBV7-2,TGTGCCAGCAGCCCTCGGGGACTAGCGGGAGGCAGCAATGAGCAGTTCTTC,CASSPRGLAGGSNEQFF
14,.,TRBJ1-4,many,TRBV20-1,TGCAGTGCTAGAGTCGGACACGCTAATGAAAAACTGTTTTTT,CSARVGHANEKLFF
14,.,TRBJ2-5,few,TRBV20-1,TGCAGTGCTAGAGATGGTTTCAGGTCGAAGACCCAGTACTTC,CSARDGFRSKTQYF
14,.,TRBJ1-2,.,TRBV13,TGTGCCAGCAGCTTAGTGGGGGGACCCGATGGCTACACCTTC,CASSLVGGPDGYTF
16,.,TRBJ1-2,.,TRBV20-1,TGCAGTGCTAGAGATTTTGCGGATGCTGGCATTAATGGCTACACCTTC,CSARDFADAGINGYTF
13,.,TRBJ1-2,.,TRBV13,TGTGCCAGCAGCTTACCGGGGAACGTAGGCTACACCTTC,CASSLPGNVGYTF
16,TRBD2,TRBJ2-7,few,TRBV5-6,TGTGCCAGCAGCTTTCGACTAGCGGGAGGTGTCTACGAGCAGTACTTC,CASSFRLAGGVYEQYF
14,.,TRBJ2-7,.,TRBV12-3/TRBV12-4,TGTGCCAGCAGTTTAGGCATCGGGGTTTACGAGCAGTACTTC,CASSLGIGVYEQYF
14,TRBD1,TRBJ1-1,.,TRBV6-2/TRBV6-3,TGTGCCAGCAGAATACAGGGGGCGAGGACTGAAGCTTTCTTT,CASRIQGARTEAFF
11,.,TRBJ2-7,few,TRBV6-2/TRBV6-3,TGTGCCAGCAGGTTTTACAATGAGCAGTACTTC,CASRFYNEQYF
16,.,TRBJ2-7,.,TRBV9,TGTGCCAGCAGCGTAGGTGCGGACAGAGTCTCCTACGAGCAGTACTTC,CASSVGADRVSYEQYF
17,TRBD1,TRBJ2-7,.,TRBV15,TGTGCCACCACCCCATTACCCGGGACAGGGGTGCCCTACGAGCAGTACTTC,CATTPLPGTGVPYEQYF
16,TRBD1,TRBJ1-2,.,TRBV4-2,TGTGCCAGCAGCCAAATTACAGGGGGGCGTAGCTATGGCTACACCTTC,CASSQITGGRSYGYTF
15,.,TRBJ2-4,.,TRBV6-2/TRBV6-3,TGTGCCAGCAGTTACCAGGGCTTGGTATTGGACATTCAGTACTTC,CASSYQGLVLDIQYF
14,.,TRBJ1-1,.,TRBV27,TGTGCCAGCAGTAGGGCAGGGGAGGGAACTGAAGCTTTCTTT,CASSRAGEGTEAFF
15,.,TRBJ2-1,.,TRBV14,TGTGCCAGCAGCCAACGGGGGACCCCCTACAATGAGCAGTTCTTC,CASSQRGTPYNEQFF
18,TRBD1,TRBJ2-7,.,TRBV5-1,TGCGCCAGCAGCTTCGCAATAAGGGGGCGAAGCTCTATCTACGAGCAGTACTTC,CASSFAIRGRSSIYEQYF